This T cell receptor beta chain was sequenced for a study of T cell responses to AZD1222 COVID-19 vaccine. Study findings and constraints: No day 14 peak samples; only post-peak repertoires were characterized. Nearly half of spike-specific TCRs reportedly target unmutated variant regions. Baseline seropositivity characterized only a handful of AZD1222 recipients. Donor demographics were predominantly white British with a female majority; clonal diversity may be underestimated.

This clone was detected only once. Its cognate antigen is unknown. CDR3 length: 18 residues. Trimming left V 6 bases short and J 0 bases short, with 22 bases between. Germline values: CDR1 MGHDK, CDR2 SYGVNS. Method: immunoSEQ multiplex PCR; TCRdb's copy keeps in-frame clones and lacks some. The profile shows approximately 160,000 clones, about 87% of them singletons. This clonotype was obtained from an adult in good health. This chain uses TRBV25-1 with TRBJ2-3, with D perhaps matching TRBD1 (5 bases). Specimen: peripheral blood, collected on day 0 of MenACWY control vaccination. CDR3 protein: CASSQPEGVGPSTDTQYF. The CDR3 DNA reads TGTGCCAGCAGCCAACCCGAAGGAGTGGGGCCGAGCACAGATACGCAGTATTTT.